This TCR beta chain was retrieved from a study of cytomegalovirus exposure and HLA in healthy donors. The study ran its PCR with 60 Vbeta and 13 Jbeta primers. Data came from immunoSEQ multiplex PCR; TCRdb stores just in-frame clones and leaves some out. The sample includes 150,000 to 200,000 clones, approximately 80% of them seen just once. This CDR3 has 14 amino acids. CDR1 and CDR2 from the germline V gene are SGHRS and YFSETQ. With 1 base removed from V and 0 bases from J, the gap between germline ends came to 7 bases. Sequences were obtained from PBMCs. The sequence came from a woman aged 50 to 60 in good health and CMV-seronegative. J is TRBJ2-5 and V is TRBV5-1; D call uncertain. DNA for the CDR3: TGCGCCAGCAGCTTGTGGCAGTACCAAGAGACCCAGTACTTC. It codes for CASSLWQYQETQYF.